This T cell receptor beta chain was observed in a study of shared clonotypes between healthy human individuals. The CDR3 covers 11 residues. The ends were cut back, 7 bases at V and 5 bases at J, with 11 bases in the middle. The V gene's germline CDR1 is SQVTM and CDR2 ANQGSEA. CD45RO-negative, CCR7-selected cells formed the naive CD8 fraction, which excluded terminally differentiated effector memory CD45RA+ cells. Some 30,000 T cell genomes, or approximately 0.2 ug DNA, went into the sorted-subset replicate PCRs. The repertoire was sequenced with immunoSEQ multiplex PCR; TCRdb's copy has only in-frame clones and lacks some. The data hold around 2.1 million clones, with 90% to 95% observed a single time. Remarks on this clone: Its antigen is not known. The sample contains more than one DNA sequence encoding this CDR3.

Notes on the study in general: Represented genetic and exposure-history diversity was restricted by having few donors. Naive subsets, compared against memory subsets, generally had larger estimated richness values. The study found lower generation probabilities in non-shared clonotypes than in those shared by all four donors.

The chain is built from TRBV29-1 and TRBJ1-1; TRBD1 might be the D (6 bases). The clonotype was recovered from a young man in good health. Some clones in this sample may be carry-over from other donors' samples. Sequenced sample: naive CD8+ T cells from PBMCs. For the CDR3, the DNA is TGCAGCGCCCAAGGGGGGACTGAAGCTTTCTTT. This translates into CSAQGGTEAFF.